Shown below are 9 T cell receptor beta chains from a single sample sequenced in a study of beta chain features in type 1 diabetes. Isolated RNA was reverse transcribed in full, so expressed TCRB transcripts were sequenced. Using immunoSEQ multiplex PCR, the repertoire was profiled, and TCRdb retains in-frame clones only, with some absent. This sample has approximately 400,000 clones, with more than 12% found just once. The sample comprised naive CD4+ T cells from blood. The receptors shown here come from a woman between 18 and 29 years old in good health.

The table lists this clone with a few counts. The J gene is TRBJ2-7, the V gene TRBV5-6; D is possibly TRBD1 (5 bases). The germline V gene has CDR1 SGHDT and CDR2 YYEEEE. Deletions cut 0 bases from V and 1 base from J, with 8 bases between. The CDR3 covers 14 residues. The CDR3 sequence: CASSLDRQSYEQYF. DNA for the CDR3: TGTGCCAGCAGCTTGGACAGGCAATCCTACGAGCAGTACTTC. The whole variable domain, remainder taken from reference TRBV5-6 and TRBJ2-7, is DAGVTQSPTHLIKTRGQQVTLRCSPKSGHDTVSWYQQALGQGPQFIFQYYEEEERQRGNFPDRFSGHQFPNYSSELNVNALLLGDSALYLCASSLDRQSYEQYFGPGTRLTVT.

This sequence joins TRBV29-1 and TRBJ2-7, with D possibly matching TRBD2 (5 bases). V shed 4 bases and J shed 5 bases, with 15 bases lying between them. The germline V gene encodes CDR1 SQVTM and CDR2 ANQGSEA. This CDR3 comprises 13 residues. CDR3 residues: CSVVLGVTDEQYF. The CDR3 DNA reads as TGCAGCGTTGTTTTGGGAGTAACAGACGAGCAGTACTTC.

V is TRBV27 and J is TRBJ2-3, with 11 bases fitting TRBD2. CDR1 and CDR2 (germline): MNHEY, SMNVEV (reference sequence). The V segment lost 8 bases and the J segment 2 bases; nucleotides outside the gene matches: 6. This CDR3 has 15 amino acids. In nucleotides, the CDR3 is TGTGCCAGCCGGGGGACTAGCGGAATCACAGATACGCAGTATTTT. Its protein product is CASRGTSGITDTQYF.

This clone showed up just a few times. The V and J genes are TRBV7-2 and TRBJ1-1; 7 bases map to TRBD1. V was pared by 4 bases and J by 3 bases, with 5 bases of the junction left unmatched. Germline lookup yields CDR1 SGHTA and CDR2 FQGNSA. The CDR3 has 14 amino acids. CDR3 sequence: CASSYDRADTEAFF. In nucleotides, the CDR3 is TGTGCCAGCAGCTACGACAGGGCAGACACTGAAGCTTTCTTT.

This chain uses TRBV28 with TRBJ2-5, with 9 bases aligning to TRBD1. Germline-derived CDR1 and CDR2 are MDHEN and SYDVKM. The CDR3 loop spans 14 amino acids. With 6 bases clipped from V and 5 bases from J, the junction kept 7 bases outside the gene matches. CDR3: CASRIQGALETQYF. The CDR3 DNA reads TGTGCCAGCAGGATACAGGGGGCTTTGGAGACCCAGTACTTC.

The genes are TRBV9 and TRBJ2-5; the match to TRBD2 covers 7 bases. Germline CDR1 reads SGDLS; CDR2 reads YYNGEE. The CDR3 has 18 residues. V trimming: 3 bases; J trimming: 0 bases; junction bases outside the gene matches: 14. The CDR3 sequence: CASSARLAARGYQETQYF. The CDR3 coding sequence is TGTGCCAGCAGCGCGAGACTAGCAGCAAGAGGGTACCAAGAGACCCAGTACTTC.

CDR3 amino acids: CAWGAFNEQFF. DNA of the CDR3: TGTGCCTGGGGGGCCTTTAATGAGCAGTTCTTC. V usage is TRBV30 and J usage is TRBJ2-1, with D possibly matching TRBD1 (5 bases). The CDR3 totals 11 residues. The germline V and J ends were trimmed by 5 bases and 7 bases, with 9 bases remaining between them. The germline CDR1 and CDR2 sequences are GTSNPN and SVGIG (reference sequence).

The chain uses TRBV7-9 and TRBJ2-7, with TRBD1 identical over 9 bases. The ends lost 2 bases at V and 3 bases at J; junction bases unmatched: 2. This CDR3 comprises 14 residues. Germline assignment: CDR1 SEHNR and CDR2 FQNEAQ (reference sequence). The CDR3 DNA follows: TGTGCCAGCAGCTTACCGGGACAGGGCTACGAGCAGTACTTC. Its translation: CASSLPGQGYEQYF.

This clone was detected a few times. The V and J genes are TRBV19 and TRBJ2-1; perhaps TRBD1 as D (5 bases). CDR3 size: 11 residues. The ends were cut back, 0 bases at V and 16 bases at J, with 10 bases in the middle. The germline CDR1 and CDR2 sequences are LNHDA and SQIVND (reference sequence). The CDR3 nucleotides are TGTGCCAGTAGTATAGACAGGGTCCTCTTCTTC. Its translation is CASSIDRVLFF.